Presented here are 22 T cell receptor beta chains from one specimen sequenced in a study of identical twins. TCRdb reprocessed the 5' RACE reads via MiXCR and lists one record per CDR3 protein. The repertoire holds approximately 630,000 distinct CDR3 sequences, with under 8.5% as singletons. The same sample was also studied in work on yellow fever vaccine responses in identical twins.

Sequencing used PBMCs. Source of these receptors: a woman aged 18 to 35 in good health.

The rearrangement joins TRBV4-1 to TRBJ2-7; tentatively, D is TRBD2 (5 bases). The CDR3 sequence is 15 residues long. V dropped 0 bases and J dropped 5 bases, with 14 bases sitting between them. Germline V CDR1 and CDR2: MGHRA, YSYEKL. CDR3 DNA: TGCGCCAGCAGCCAAGATCCGCTAGCAATCAACGAGCAGTACTTC. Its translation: CASSQDPLAINEQYF.

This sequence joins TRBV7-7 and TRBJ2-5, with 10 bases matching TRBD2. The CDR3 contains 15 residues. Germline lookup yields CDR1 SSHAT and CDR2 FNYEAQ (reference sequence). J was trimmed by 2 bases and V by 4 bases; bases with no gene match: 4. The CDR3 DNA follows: TGTGCCAGCAGCTCCACTAGCGGGAAGCAAGAGACCCAGTACTTC. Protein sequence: CASSSTSGKQETQYF.

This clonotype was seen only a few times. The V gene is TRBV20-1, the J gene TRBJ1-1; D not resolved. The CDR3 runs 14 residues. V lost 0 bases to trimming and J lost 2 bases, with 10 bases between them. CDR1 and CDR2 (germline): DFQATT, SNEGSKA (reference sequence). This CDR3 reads CSARDRLINTEAFF. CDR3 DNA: TGCAGTGCTAGAGATCGGTTAATTAACACTGAAGCTTTCTTT.

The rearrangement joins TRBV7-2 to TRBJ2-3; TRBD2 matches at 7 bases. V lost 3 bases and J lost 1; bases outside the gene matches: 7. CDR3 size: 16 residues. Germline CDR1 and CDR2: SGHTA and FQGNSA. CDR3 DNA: TGTGCCAGCAGCTTGACTAGCTGGCGGGGCACAGATACGCAGTATTTT. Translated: CASSLTSWRGTDTQYF.

The CDR3 DNA is TGCGCCAGCAGCTTGCCACGGATAGGGTTAGTCTACGAGCAGTACTTC. This gives the protein CASSLPRIGLVYEQYF. The rearrangement joins TRBV5-1 to TRBJ2-7, with no clear D. The V gene's germline CDR1 is SGHRS and CDR2 YFSETQ. V was clipped by 1 base and J by 3 bases, with 17 bases between them. This CDR3 has 16 amino acids.

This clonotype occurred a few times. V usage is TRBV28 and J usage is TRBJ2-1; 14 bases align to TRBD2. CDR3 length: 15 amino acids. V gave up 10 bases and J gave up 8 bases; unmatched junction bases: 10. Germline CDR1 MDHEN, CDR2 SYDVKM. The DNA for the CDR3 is TGTGCCACCAAGTTGGGGACTAGCGGGAGCGATGAGCAGTTCTTC. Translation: CATKLGTSGSDEQFF.

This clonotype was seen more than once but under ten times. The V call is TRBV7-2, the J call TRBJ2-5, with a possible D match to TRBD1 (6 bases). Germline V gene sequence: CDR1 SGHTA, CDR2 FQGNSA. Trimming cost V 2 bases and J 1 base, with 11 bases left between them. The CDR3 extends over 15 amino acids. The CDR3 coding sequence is TGTGCCAGCAGCTTAAGGGGGACAAGCCAAGAGACCCAGTACTTC. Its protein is CASSLRGTSQETQYF.

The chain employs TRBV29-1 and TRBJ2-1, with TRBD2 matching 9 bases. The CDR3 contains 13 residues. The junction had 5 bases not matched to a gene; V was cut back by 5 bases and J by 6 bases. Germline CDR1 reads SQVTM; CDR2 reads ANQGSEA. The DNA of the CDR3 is TGCAGCGTTCACGCGACTAGCGGCAATGAGCAGTTCTTC. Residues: CSVHATSGNEQFF.

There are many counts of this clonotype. In DNA, the CDR3 is TGCGCCAGCAGCTTGGAGCTAAGGGGGCAAAATGGCTACACCTTC. It is translated as CASSLELRGQNGYTF. The chain joins TRBV5-1 to TRBJ1-2, with 7 bases matching TRBD1. CDR1 SGHRS and CDR2 YFSETQ come from the germline V gene. The CDR3 runs to 15 residues. Germline trimming cut 0 bases from V and 6 bases from J; bases unmatched to any gene: 8.

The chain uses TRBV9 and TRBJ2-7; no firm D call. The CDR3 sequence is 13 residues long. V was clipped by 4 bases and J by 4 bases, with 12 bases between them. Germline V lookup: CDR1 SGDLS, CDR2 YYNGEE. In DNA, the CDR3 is TGTGCCAGCAGCCCTGGGAAGGGATACGAGCAGTACTTC. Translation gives CASSPGKGYEQYF.

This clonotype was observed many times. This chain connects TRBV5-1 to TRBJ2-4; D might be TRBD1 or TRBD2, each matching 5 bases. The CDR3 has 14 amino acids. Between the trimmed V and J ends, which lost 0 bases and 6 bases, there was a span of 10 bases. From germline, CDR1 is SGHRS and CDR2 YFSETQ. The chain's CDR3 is CASSLAGRPNIQYF. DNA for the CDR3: TGCGCCAGCAGCTTGGCGGGGCGGCCAAACATTCAGTACTTC.

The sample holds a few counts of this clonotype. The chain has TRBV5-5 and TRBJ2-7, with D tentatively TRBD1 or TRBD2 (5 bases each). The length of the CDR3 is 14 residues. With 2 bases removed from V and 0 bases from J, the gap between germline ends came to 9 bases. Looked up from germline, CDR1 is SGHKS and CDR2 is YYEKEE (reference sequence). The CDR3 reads CASSFPGPSYEQYF. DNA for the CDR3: TGTGCCAGCAGCTTCCCGGGACCCTCCTACGAGCAGTACTTC. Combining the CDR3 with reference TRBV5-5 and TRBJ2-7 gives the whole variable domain DAGVTQSPTHLIKTRGQQVTLRCSPISGHKSVSWYQQVLGQGPQFIFQYYEKEERGRGNFPDRFSARQFPNYSSELNVNALLLGDSALYLCASSFPGPSYEQYFGPGTRLTVT.

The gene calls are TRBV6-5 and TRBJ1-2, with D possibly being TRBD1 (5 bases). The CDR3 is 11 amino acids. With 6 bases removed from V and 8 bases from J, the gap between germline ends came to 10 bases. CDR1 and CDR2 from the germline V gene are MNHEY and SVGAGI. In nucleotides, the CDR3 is TGTGCCAGCAGACACCAGGGAGGCTACACCTTC. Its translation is CASRHQGGYTF.

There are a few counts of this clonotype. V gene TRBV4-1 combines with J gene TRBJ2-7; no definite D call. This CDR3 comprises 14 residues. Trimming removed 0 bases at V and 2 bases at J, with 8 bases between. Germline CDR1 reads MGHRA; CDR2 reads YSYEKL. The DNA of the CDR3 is TGCGCCAGCAGCCAAGAGGCAGGTGCCTACGAGCAGTACTTC. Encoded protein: CASSQEAGAYEQYF.

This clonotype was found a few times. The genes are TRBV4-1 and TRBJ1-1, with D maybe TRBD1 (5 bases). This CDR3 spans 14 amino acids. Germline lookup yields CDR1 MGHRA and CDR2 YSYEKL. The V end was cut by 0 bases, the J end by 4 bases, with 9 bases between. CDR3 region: CASSQDQGSTEAFF. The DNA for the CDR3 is TGCGCCAGCAGCCAAGACCAGGGTTCCACTGAAGCTTTCTTT.

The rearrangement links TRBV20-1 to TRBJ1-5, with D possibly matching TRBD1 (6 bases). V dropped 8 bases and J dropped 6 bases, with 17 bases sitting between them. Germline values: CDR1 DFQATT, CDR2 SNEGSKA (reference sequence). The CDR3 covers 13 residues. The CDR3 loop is CSMNTGPPQPQHF. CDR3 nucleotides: TGCAGTATGAATACAGGGCCCCCTCAGCCCCAGCATTTT.

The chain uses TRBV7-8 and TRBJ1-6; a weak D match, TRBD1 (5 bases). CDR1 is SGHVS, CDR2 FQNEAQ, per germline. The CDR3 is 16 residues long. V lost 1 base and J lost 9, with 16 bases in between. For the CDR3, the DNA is TGTGCCAGCAGCTTAGTTGCAGGGTTTGGTAGTTCACCCCTCCACTTT. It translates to CASSLVAGFGSSPLHF. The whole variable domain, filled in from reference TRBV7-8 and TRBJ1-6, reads GAGVSQSPRYKVAKRGQDVALRCDPISGHVSLFWYQQALGQGPEFLTYFQNEAQLDKSGLPSDRFFAERPEGSVSTLKIQRTQQEDSAVYLCASSLVAGFGSSPLHFGNGTRLTVT.

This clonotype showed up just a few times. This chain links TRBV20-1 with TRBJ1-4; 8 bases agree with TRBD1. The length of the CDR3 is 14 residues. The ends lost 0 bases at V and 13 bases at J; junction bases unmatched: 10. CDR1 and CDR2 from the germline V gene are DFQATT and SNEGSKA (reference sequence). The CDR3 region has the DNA TGCAGTGCTAGAGACGGACAGGGTACGTCGCGACTGTTTTTT. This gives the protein CSARDGQGTSRLFF.

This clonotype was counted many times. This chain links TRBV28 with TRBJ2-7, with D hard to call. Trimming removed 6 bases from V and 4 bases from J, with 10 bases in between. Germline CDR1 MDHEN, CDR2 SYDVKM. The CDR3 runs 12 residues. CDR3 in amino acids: CASSLPRYEQYF. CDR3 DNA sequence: TGTGCCAGCAGCCTCCCCCGGTACGAGCAGTACTTC.

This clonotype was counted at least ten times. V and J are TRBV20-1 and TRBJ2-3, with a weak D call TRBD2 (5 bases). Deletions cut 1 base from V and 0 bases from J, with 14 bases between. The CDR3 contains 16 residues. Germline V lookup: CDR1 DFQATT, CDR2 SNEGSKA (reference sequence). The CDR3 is CSARALTKTSTDTQYF. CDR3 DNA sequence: TGCAGTGCTAGAGCCCTGACTAAGACTAGCACAGATACGCAGTATTTT.

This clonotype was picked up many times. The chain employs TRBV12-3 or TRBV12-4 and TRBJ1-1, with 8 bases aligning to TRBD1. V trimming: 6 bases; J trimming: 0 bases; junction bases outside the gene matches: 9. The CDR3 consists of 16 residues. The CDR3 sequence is CASSPMTGELNTEAFF. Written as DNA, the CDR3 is TGTGCCAGCAGCCCTATGACAGGGGAATTGAACACTGAAGCTTTCTTT.

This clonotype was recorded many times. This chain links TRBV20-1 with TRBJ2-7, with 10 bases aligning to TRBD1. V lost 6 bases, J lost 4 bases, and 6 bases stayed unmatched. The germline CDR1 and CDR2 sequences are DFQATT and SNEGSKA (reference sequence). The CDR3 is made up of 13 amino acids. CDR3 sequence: CSASGQGIYEQYV. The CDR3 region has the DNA TGCAGTGCCTCGGGACAGGGGATTTACGAGCAGTACGTC.